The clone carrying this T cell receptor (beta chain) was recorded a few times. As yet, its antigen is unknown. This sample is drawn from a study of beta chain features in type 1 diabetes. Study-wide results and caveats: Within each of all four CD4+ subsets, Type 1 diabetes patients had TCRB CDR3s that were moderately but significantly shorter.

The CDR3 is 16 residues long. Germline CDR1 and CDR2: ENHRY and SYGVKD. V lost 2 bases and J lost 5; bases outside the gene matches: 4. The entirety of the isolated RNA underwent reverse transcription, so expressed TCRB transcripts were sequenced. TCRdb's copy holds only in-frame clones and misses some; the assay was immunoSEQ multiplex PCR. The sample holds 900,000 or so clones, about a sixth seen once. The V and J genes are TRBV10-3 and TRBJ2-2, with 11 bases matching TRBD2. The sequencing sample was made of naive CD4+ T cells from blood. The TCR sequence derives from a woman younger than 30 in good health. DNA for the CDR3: TGTGCCATCAGTGAGGCTAGCGGGAGGCTTACCGGGGAGCTGTTTTTT. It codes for CAISEASGRLTGELFF.